This TCR beta chain was sequenced for a study of technical replicates of blood from a handful of donors. The junction had 6 bases not matched to a gene; V was cut back by 5 bases and J by 5 bases. The CDR3 loop spans 14 amino acids. Looked up from germline, CDR1 is PRHDT and CDR2 is FYEKMQ (reference sequence). TCRdb keeps only in-frame clones here, not all; method: immunoSEQ multiplex PCR. The data show roughly 81,000 clones, 97% seen once. The chain couples TRBV13 to TRBJ2-7; 10 positions agree with TRBD1. The sample taken for sequencing was T cells isolated from PBMCs. The sequence derives from a human donor in good health. The CDR3 here is CASSLRDRGHEQYF. CDR3 coding DNA: TGTGCCAGCAGCCTACGGGACAGGGGCCACGAGCAGTACTTC.